The next 26 T cell receptor beta chains were all read from a single sample in a study of T cells in Graves' hyperthyroidism and ophthalmopathy. TCR beta CDR3 regions were amplified from RNA. The TCR CDR3 was amplified in a first-round RT-PCR using the HTBI primer set. TCRdb called the multiplex PCR reads again in MiXCR, with one record for every CDR3 protein. The table has fewer than 650,000 distinct CDR3 sequences, around 14% seen once; the top ten hold around 7%. The sequenced sample was blood. Receptors were obtained from a woman between 18 and 29 years old with Graves' ophthalmopathy.

This clonotype has a handful of counts. The chain employs TRBV4-1 and TRBJ2-3; no firm D call. This CDR3 has 17 residues. CDR1 and CDR2 from the germline V gene are MGHRA and YSYEKL. The V end was cut by 4 bases, the J end by 1 base, with 18 bases between. For the CDR3, the DNA is TGCGCCAGCAGCCGGCTCCCGGCCGTGGACGGCACAGATACGCAGTATTTT. Residues: CASSRLPAVDGTDTQYF.

This chain uses TRBV19 with TRBJ2-7; 9 bases map to TRBD2. The V gene end was trimmed by 7 bases and the J gene end by 7 bases; junction bases not matched to a gene: 14. The CDR3 is 15 amino acids. The germline gives CDR1 LNHDA, CDR2 SQIVND (reference sequence). CDR3 region: CASTPVAGEVKEQYF. The DNA of the CDR3 is TGTGCCAGTACTCCGGTAGCGGGAGAGGTAAAGGAGCAGTACTTC.

This clonotype was found many times. The rearrangement uses TRBV29-1 and TRBJ2-1; 10 bases match TRBD1. Germline assignment: CDR1 SQVTM and CDR2 ANQGSEA. Trimming removed 4 bases from V and 10 bases from J; junction bases left unmatched: 7. This CDR3 has 13 residues. CDR3 sequence: CSVALTGGWEQFF. The CDR3 DNA reads as TGCAGCGTTGCCCTGACAGGGGGCTGGGAGCAGTTCTTC.

This clonotype was picked up many times. This chain joins TRBV20-1 and TRBJ2-3; tentative D call: TRBD2 (5 bases). V gave up 2 bases and J gave up 2 bases, with 26 bases separating them. Germline CDR1 reads DFQATT; CDR2 reads SNEGSKA (reference sequence). This CDR3 is 19 amino acids long. CDR3 sequence: CSARTLGEGWDAPTDTQYF. DNA of the CDR3: TGCAGTGCTAGAACTTTAGGCGAGGGTTGGGATGCCCCCACAGATACGCAGTATTTT.

This clonotype appeared many times. This sequence joins TRBV27 and TRBJ2-5; no clear D. Germline V gene lookup returns CDR1 MNHEY and CDR2 SMNVEV (reference sequence). This CDR3 is 13 amino acids long. Deletions cut 7 bases from V and 5 bases from J, with 14 bases between. This CDR3 is CASMQDVGETQYF. CDR3 sequence (DNA): TGTGCCAGCATGCAGGACGTTGGGGAGACCCAGTACTTC.

The V call is TRBV19, the J call TRBJ2-5; D assignment may be TRBD1 or TRBD2 (6 bases each). The CDR3 has 17 residues. V lost 0 bases and J 5 bases, leaving 19 bases between the germline ends. Germline CDR1 and CDR2: LNHDA and SQIVND (reference sequence). Written as DNA, the CDR3 is TGTGCCAGTAGTATAGATCTAGGGCTAGGGGGGATTGAGACCCAGTACTTC. Its protein product is CASSIDLGLGGIETQYF.

This clonotype was counted only a few times. The chain uses TRBV12-3 or TRBV12-4 and TRBJ2-2, with unresolved D. Trimming left V 6 bases short and J 9 bases short, with 8 bases between. The CDR3 consists of 11 residues. DNA of the CDR3: TGTGCCAGCAGCCTACAAAGGGAGCTGTTTTTT. Its translation is CASSLQRELFF.

This chain links TRBV7-9 with TRBJ1-2, with D perhaps TRBD1 (5 bases). The V gene's germline CDR1 is SEHNR and CDR2 FQNEAQ (reference sequence). The CDR3 has 15 amino acids. V dropped 2 bases and J dropped 4 bases, with 14 bases sitting between them. The CDR3 nucleotides are TGTGCCAGCAGCTTACAGGGTCTGGGATTCTATGGCTACACCTTC. Its translation: CASSLQGLGFYGYTF.

There are many counts of this clonotype. The chain uses TRBV29-1 and TRBJ2-7; 7 positions match TRBD1. The CDR3 has 14 amino acids. Germline V lookup: CDR1 SQVTM, CDR2 ANQGSEA. V shed 6 bases and J 5 bases; nucleotides not matched to a gene: 13. The CDR3: CSVQRSQGVNEQYF. Written as DNA, the CDR3 is TGCAGCGTCCAGAGGTCTCAGGGGGTAAACGAGCAGTACTTC.

This clonotype was counted many times. The chain employs TRBV7-8 and TRBJ2-7, with D tentatively TRBD1 or TRBD2 (6 bases each). From germline, CDR1 is SGHVS and CDR2 FQNEAQ. Trimming took 0 bases from V and 2 from J, leaving 23 bases between them. The CDR3 covers 19 residues. The CDR3 DNA is TGTGCCAGCAGCTTAGCTAGGGGGTTCTCCATGGGAGGTACCTACGAGCAGTACTTC. Translation gives CASSLARGFSMGGTYEQYF.

In the case of this clonotype: A junction boundary mismatches the germline segment, possibly from a read error. CDR3 loop: CASSFRSGGKNNERFF. CDR3 bases: TGTGCCAGCAGCTTTCGAAGTGGCGGGAAGAACAATGAGCGGTTCTTC. The V and J genes are TRBV11-2 and TRBJ2-1, with D perhaps TRBD2 (6 bases). This CDR3 comprises 16 residues. Germline V gene data show CDR1 as SGHAT and CDR2 as FQNNGV.

This clonotype was seen a few times. The V and J genes are TRBV28 and TRBJ1-1; D ambiguous. This CDR3 is built from 14 residues. Germline V gene data show CDR1 as MDHEN and CDR2 as SYDVKM. With 5 bases removed from V and 0 bases from J, the gap between germline ends came to 10 bases. CDR3 coding DNA: TGTGCCAGCAGTCCCTCCCAGCTGAACACTGAAGCTTTCTTT. It encodes CASSPSQLNTEAFF.

This clonotype was detected a few times. The J gene is TRBJ1-3, the V gene TRBV9; TRBD1 matches at 7 bases. CDR3 length: 18 amino acids. The trim removed 3 bases at V and 4 bases at J, leaving 16 bases unmatched. Germline loops: CDR1 SGDLS, CDR2 YYNGEE. DNA for the CDR3: TGTGCCAGCAGCGCGACAGGGCACCCTGGGAACATCGGAAACACCATATATTTT. Protein product: CASSATGHPGNIGNTIYF.

This clonotype was detected many times. The rearrangement uses TRBV5-1 and TRBJ2-2; no firm D call. The CDR3 totals 15 residues. Trimming left V 2 bases short and J 0 bases short, with 8 bases between. Germline CDR1 and CDR2: SGHRS and YFSETQ. The CDR3 spells CASSFSGSNTGELFF. The CDR3 nucleotides read TGCGCCAGCAGCTTCTCCGGATCGAACACCGGGGAGCTGTTTTTT.

The rearrangement links TRBV10-3 to TRBJ1-1; D might be TRBD1 (5 bases). Germline V gene lookup returns CDR1 ENHRY and CDR2 SYGVKD. The length of the CDR3 is 13 residues. Deletions cut 7 bases from V and 4 bases from J, with 13 bases between. CDR3 protein: CAITSGGPTEAFF. The CDR3 DNA follows: TGTGCCATCACCTCGGGGGGACCCACTGAAGCTTTCTTT.

The V call is TRBV7-2, the J call TRBJ2-1, with 13 positions matching TRBD2. With V trimmed by 4 bases and J by 10 bases, 7 bases remained unmatched. There are 15 residues in the CDR3. Per the germline V gene, CDR1 is SGHTA and CDR2 is FQGNSA. CDR3 DNA sequence: TGTGCCAGCAGCTATCGGACTAGCGGGAGTGGGGAGCAGTTCTTC. This translates into CASSYRTSGSGEQFF.

J is TRBJ2-7 and V is TRBV4-3; D perhaps matches TRBD2 (6 bases). Deletions cut 0 bases from V and 2 bases from J, with 8 bases between. The CDR3 is made up of 14 amino acids. Germline V gene sequence: CDR1 LGHNA, CDR2 YSLEER. The CDR3 region has the DNA TGCGCCAGCAGCCAAGAAGGCGGGACCTACGAGCAGTACTTC. This sequence encodes CASSQEGGTYEQYF.

This clonotype was observed many times. CDR3 protein: CASTGDRLNTEAFF. In DNA, the CDR3 is TGTGCCAGCACCGGGGACAGACTCAACACTGAAGCTTTCTTT. The chain carries TRBV6-1 and TRBJ1-1; 7 bases are shared with TRBD1. The CDR3 contains 14 residues. The trim removed 7 bases at V and 2 bases at J, leaving 7 bases unmatched. From germline, CDR1 is MNHNS and CDR2 SASEGT.

Ten or more counts support this clonotype. The V call is TRBV7-8, the J call TRBJ1-1; TRBD1 agrees at 9 bases. Germline assignment: CDR1 SGHVS and CDR2 FQNEAQ. The CDR3 is 14 amino acids. V was pared by 5 bases and J by 5 bases, with 6 bases of the junction left unmatched. The CDR3 nucleotides read TGTGCCAGCAGCCGTCCCGGGACAGGGACTGAAGCTTTCTTT. Translated: CASSRPGTGTEAFF.

This clonotype was observed a few times. J is TRBJ1-6 and V is TRBV10-3; the D is unclear. Germline CDR1 ENHRY, CDR2 SYGVKD. The CDR3 is 14 residues long. Trimming cost V 0 bases and J 6 bases, with 6 bases left between them. CDR3 protein: CAISESASNSPLHF. Written as DNA, the CDR3 is TGTGCCATCAGTGAGTCGGCATCTAATTCACCCCTCCACTTT.

In regard to this clonotype: A much larger clone sits a single nucleotide away, making a read error possible. The chain has TRBV12-3 or TRBV12-4 and TRBJ2-1; D uncertain. The V end was cut by 8 bases, the J end by 3 bases, with 14 bases between. CDR3 length: 14 amino acids. CDR3 nucleotide sequence: TGTGCCAGCGTGCGTGCTGGGGTCTACAATGAGCAGTTCTTC. This encodes CASVRAGVYNEQFF.

This clonotype has ten or more counts. The chain recombines TRBV12-3 or TRBV12-4 with TRBJ1-3; no clear D. V dropped 2 bases and J dropped 1 base, with 6 bases sitting between them. The CDR3 contains 14 residues. CDR3: CASSLRVSGNTIYF. CDR3 in DNA: TGTGCCAGCAGTTTAAGGGTTTCTGGAAACACCATATATTTT.

This clonotype was seen a few times. Just one base apart from a much larger clone, this may be a read error. The rearrangement links TRBV6-1 to TRBJ2-1, with 11 bases matching TRBD2. Germline CDR1 is MNHNS and CDR2 is SASEGT. The CDR3 spans 18 residues. After removal of 8 bases from V and 3 bases from J, the junction contained 15 bases not matched to a gene. The CDR3 DNA is TGTGCCAGCGGTTCACCACCCTTGACTAGCGGGGTCTACAATGAGCAGTTCTTC. Translation gives CASGSPPLTSGVYNEQFF.

This clonotype has ten or more counts. The chain joins TRBV27 to TRBJ2-6; TRBD1 matches 8 bases. Germline CDR1 is MNHEY and CDR2 is SMNVEV (reference sequence). Trimming removed 5 bases from V and 4 bases from J; junction bases left unmatched: 7. This CDR3 is 16 amino acids long. DNA of the CDR3: TGTGCCAGCAGTACCCCGACAGGGGTCGGGGCCAACGTCCTGACTTTC. This codes for CASSTPTGVGANVLTF.

DNA for the CDR3: TGTGCCAGCAGCTTGGGGGACAGGGGAATGGGCGAGCAGTACTTC. It translates to CASSLGDRGMGEQYF. The V and J genes are TRBV5-6 and TRBJ2-7; 10 bases map to TRBD1. With 0 bases clipped from V and 6 bases from J, the junction kept 6 bases outside the gene matches. This CDR3 has 15 amino acids. CDR1 SGHDT and CDR2 YYEEEE come from the germline V gene.

This clonotype showed up many times. The V call is TRBV28, the J call TRBJ1-2; no firm D call. This CDR3 is built from 12 residues. Germline V CDR1 and CDR2: MDHEN, SYDVKM. The germline V and J ends were trimmed by 8 bases and 7 bases, with 14 bases remaining between them. CDR3 DNA: TGTGCCAGCGGTCTTTACTTGGGTGGCTACACCTTC. This gives the protein CASGLYLGGYTF.